The present T cell receptor (beta chain) was sequenced within a study of post-analysis software for immune sequencing data. This clonotype appeared a few times. Its target is not known. The library was made from cDNA and included unique molecular identifiers. MiXCR, applied by TCRdb to the PCR reads, yields one record per CDR3 protein. The table shows roughly 870,000 distinct CDR3 sequences, with around 53% occurring only once. The CDR3 contains 13 residues. Germline V CDR1 and CDR2: SGHTA, FQGTGA. V was cut by 3 bases and J by 9 bases, with 12 bases left in between. Study conclusions and caveats: Strong co-clustering by F measure was evident for samples that had been prepared in the same batch. Five TRBV segments appeared more often in patients than in controls, and TRBV5-6, TRBV5-1 and TRBV20-1 were among these.

The TCR originated in a girl aged 10-17 years with multiple sclerosis. Sequencing was carried out using blood. The chain carries TRBV7-3 and TRBJ1-5, with no clear D. The CDR3 nucleotides are TGTGCCAGCAGCTTGGCAGCCGGTTGGCCCCAGCATTTT. This encodes CASSLAAGWPQHF.